The clone carrying this T cell receptor beta chain has a handful of counts. What it binds is unknown. Generated by immunoSEQ multiplex PCR, the TCRdb table keeps only in-frame clones and is missing some. The table lists 120,000 to 150,000 clones, 83% of them singletons, with under 30% in the top ten. The data were taken from a study of radiation and T cells in renal cell carcinoma. Findings of the study overall: From baseline, blood top tumor clonotypes peaked at 2 weeks post-radiation.

Time point denoted: baseline pretreatment blood. Treatment denoted: 15 Gy SBRT to primary tumor, nephrectomy 4 weeks later. The CDR3 runs 14 residues. V dropped 7 bases and J dropped 4 bases, with 16 bases sitting between them. Germline V CDR1 and CDR2: MNHEY, SVGAGI. The rearrangement links TRBV6-5 to TRBJ1-1; D possibly corresponds to TRBD1 (5 bases). The TCR sequence derives from a woman aged 45 to 65 with renal cell carcinoma. Sample: blood, taken from a patient whose treatment included radiotherapy and nephrectomy. CDR3 DNA sequence: TGTGCCAGCACCTCATTCAACAGGATCACTGAAGCTTTCTTT. It specifies CASTSFNRITEAFF.